This T cell receptor beta chain was sequenced in a study of control samples from healthy donors and cancer patients. Assay: immunoSEQ multiplex PCR; the TCRdb copy retains only in-frame clones and omits some. The repertoire holds some 120,000 clones, over 75% seen once, with 3.2% in the top ten. V dropped 3 bases and J dropped 8; count of bases not matched to a gene: 5. In germline, CDR1 is MNHEY, CDR2 SMNVEV (reference sequence). This CDR3 has 14 amino acids. The gene calls are TRBV27 and TRBJ1-4, with 8 bases matching TRBD1. The sample comprised blood. The source is a man aged 45-65 years in good health. The CDR3 loop is CASSFNRGREKLFF. CDR3 nucleotides: TGTGCCAGCAGTTTCAACAGGGGGAGGGAAAAACTGTTTTTT.